One sample yielded the 5 T cell receptor beta chains listed below, sequenced in a study of glioma-infiltrating T cells. Using RNA template, CDR3s of TCR alpha and beta were amplified with iRepertoire arm-PCR. TCRdb processed the multiplex PCR reads anew with MiXCR; each CDR3 protein has one entry. In the table there are tens of thousands of distinct CDR3 sequences, 23% of which are singletons. Sequences were obtained from glioma tissue, nonneoplastic brain tissue, or PBMCs (not recorded which). All receptors derive from a human donor with low-grade glioma or glioblastoma, undergoing nonglioma brain surgery, or in good health (not recorded which).

This clonotype came up many times. The chain is built from TRBV14 and TRBJ1-6, with D perhaps matching TRBD1 (6 bases). V shed 2 bases and J shed 10 bases, with 15 bases lying between them. The CDR3 length is 15 residues. Germline CDR1 reads SGHDN; CDR2 reads FVKESK. The CDR3 reads CASSQFSQGYSPLHF. The DNA for the CDR3 is TGTGCCAGCAGCCAATTCTCACAGGGCTACTCACCCCTCCACTTT.

In its sample, this clonotype was seen many times. The chain has TRBV12-3 or TRBV12-4 and TRBJ1-1; no clear D. V lost 3 bases and J 4 bases, leaving 9 bases between the germline ends. The CDR3 length is 13 residues. In DNA, the CDR3 is TGTGCCAGCAGTTTCGGGTGGGCCACTGAAGCTTTCTTT. As protein: CASSFGWATEAFF.

The chain links TRBV11-2 to TRBJ2-5; D uncertain. Trimming took 5 bases from V and 3 from J, leaving 7 bases between them. The CDR3 is made up of 12 amino acids. Germline assignment: CDR1 SGHAT and CDR2 FQNNGV. CDR3 residues: CASSMVKETQYF. In nucleotides, the CDR3 is TGTGCCAGCAGCATGGTCAAAGAGACCCAGTACTTC.

This clonotype was seen many times. V and J are TRBV29-1 and TRBJ2-7, with 8 positions matching TRBD1. J was trimmed by 3 bases and V by 6 bases; bases with no gene match: 10. The CDR3 is made up of 14 amino acids. Germline CDR1 is SQVTM and CDR2 is ANQGSEA. CDR3 in amino acids: CSVAPQGAGYEQYF. The CDR3 DNA is TGCAGCGTCGCCCCCCAGGGGGCTGGCTACGAGCAGTACTTC.

This clonotype occurred many times. V gene TRBV6-1 combines with J gene TRBJ1-6; weak D call: TRBD1 (5 bases). Trimming pared 7 bases from V and 10 bases from J, leaving 14 bases between. Per germline, CDR1 MNHNS and CDR2 SASEGT. The CDR3 totals 13 residues. CDR3 amino acids: CASNLQGMSPLHF. CDR3 coding DNA: TGTGCCAGCAATCTCCAGGGCATGTCACCCCTCCACTTT.